The sequence of this TCR beta chain was determined in a study of cytomegalovirus exposure and HLA in healthy donors. PCR employed 60 Vbeta and 13 Jbeta primers. Using immunoSEQ multiplex PCR, the repertoire was profiled, and TCRdb retains in-frame clones only, with some absent. The table shows 160,000 or so clones, with 81% occurring only once. As for this clone: As yet, its antigen is unknown.

The CDR3 spans 14 residues. Germline V gene data show CDR1 as GTSNPN and CDR2 as SVGIG (reference sequence). V shed 1 base and J shed 8 bases, with 12 bases lying between them. The study, taken as a whole, reports: In a later analysis, the majority of CMV-associated beta chains seemingly showed HLA restriction. Within an earlier analysis, most TCR beta V segments proved productive either about 87% or about 30% of the time. High sensitivity and specificity were reportedly achieved when the classifier diagnosed cytomegalovirus status.

The sequencing sample was made of PBMCs. This sequence was found in a woman between 18 and 29 years old in good health and CMV-seropositive. The rearrangement uses TRBV30 and TRBJ1-6, with TRBD1 as a possible D gene (5 bases). CDR3 nucleotides: TGTGCCTGGAGTGCCAGGGTCCTGGATTCACCCCTCCACTTT. It is translated as CAWSARVLDSPLHF.